Sequencing of this TCR beta chain was carried out in a study of T cell repertoires in cytomegalovirus infection. The study, taken as a whole, reports: Identification of carriers of CMV plus the relevant HLA was performed using cumulative public TCR beta family frequency. HLA-C-restricted TCR beta clonotypes specific for CMV led the ex vivo response.

This clonotype was seen a few times. The antigen is undetermined. V was clipped by 6 bases and J by 0 bases, with 14 bases between them. This CDR3 contains 15 residues. Germline CDR1 LNHDA, CDR2 SQIVND (reference sequence). MiXCR was run by TCRdb on the reads, yielding one entry per CDR3 protein. This sample has about 160,000 distinct CDR3 sequences, with 15% to 20% found just once. The clonotype was recovered from a human donor in good health (CMV status not recorded). Some clones in this sample may be carry-over from other donors' samples. The chain combines TRBV19 with TRBJ1-1; D gene ambiguous. The sample was CD8+ T cells from PBMCs. The CDR3 loop is CASSVRFALNTEAFF. The CDR3 DNA reads TGTGCCAGTAGCGTCCGGTTCGCTTTGAACACTGAAGCTTTCTTT.